This T cell receptor (beta chain) came from a study of CD8+ T cells in alopecia areata. Looking at the study overall: Treated patients received oral tofacitinib, 5 to 10 mg twice daily.

Notes on the study in general: Scalp and blood retained many expanded lesional clones during tofacitinib. Scalp sample data also include resident alphabeta T cells from normal skin.

Remarks on this clone: The antigen remains undetermined.

Reverse transcribed after extraction, RNA yielded cDNA as the sequencing template. Only in-frame clones appear in the TCRdb table, and some are missing; sequencing was by immunoSEQ multiplex PCR. The table records 270,000 or so clones, about 62% of them present only once. Germline CDR1 reads MDHEN; CDR2 reads SYDVKM. The CDR3 is 13 amino acids. The ends lost 10 bases at V and 6 bases at J; junction bases unmatched: 9. Treatment reported: oral pan-JAK inhibitor, 5-10 mg twice daily. Sorting separated CD4+ and CD8+ T cells out of PBMCs. The chain is built from TRBV28 and TRBJ2-7; 10 bases are shared with TRBD1. The sequences come from CD4+ T cells sorted from blood, collected at week 24, from a patient treated with tofacitinib. The TCR sequence derives from a human donor with alopecia areata. The CDR3 loop is CATGGTGVGEQYF. CDR3 DNA: TGTGCCACCGGCGGGACAGGGGTAGGCGAGCAGTACTTC.